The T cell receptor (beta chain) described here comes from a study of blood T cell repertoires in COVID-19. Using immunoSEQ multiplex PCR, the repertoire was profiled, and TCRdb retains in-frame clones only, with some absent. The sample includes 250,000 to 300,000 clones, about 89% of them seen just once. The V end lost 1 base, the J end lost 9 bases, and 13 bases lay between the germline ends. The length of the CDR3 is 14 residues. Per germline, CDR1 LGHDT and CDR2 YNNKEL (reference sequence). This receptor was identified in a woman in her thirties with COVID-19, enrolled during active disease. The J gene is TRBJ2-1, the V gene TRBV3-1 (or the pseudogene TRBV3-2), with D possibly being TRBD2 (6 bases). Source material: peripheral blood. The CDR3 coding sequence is TGTGCCAGCAGCCAAGGTTCGCTGGGGGGTGAGCAGTTCTTC. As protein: CASSQGSLGGEQFF.